This paragraph reports one T cell receptor (beta chain). What it recognizes is unknown. As to time point: late sampling 161 to 241 days after vaccination in a few convalescent patients. This sample's treatment: approximately 9-day PBMC culture with coronavirus spike peptide pools or control peptides (ViraFEST assay). This sample stems from a study of vaccination and CD4 T cells after COVID-19. An Oncomine TCR Beta short-read assay was used to sequence the DNA from cultured CD4+ T cells. Each CDR3 protein is one row after TCRdb ran MiXCR on the PCR reads. The top ten hold 3% to 4% of the sample, which has 20,000 to 30,000 distinct CDR3 sequences, 36% seen once. Germline values: CDR1 DFQATT, CDR2 SNEGSKA (reference sequence). The CDR3 length is 14 residues. V lost 3 bases, J lost 4 bases, and 16 bases lay in between.

The receptor was isolated from a human donor who had recovered from COVID-19. The V and J genes are TRBV20-1 and TRBJ2-7, with D unresolved. The source was CD4+ T cells from blood, cultured in vitro, collected about 7 months after SARS-CoV-2 vaccination. CDR3: CSARSGNLKYEQYF. CDR3 sequence (DNA): TGCAGTGCTAGGAGTGGCAACCTTAAATACGAGCAGTACTTC.